Below are 24 T cell receptor beta chains sequenced from a single sample in a study of early T cells in non-severe SARS-CoV-2 infection. TCRdb independently ran MiXCR on the 5' RACE reads; one entry per CDR3 protein. This table has approximately 71,000 distinct CDR3 sequences, around 12% appearing once. The material sequenced was whole blood, taken at baseline. The origin of the receptors is an adult who was a healthcare worker with PCR-confirmed SARS-CoV-2 infection or an uninfected control (not recorded which).

This clonotype was observed at least ten times. V is TRBV28 and J is TRBJ1-5; D is possibly TRBD1 (6 bases). CDR1 MDHEN and CDR2 SYDVKM come from the germline V gene. The CDR3 is 15 residues long. V shed 4 bases and J shed 4 bases, with 14 bases lying between them. The CDR3 nucleotides are TGTGCCAGCAGTTCCTTGACAGGTCCTAATCAGCCCCAGCATTTT. Its protein is CASSSLTGPNQPQHF.

This clonotype was counted ten times or more. The gene calls are TRBV28 and TRBJ2-5; the match to TRBD1 covers 8 bases. Germline CDR1 is MDHEN and CDR2 is SYDVKM. The CDR3 extends over 13 amino acids. The V and J ends lost 5 bases and 1 base, in that order; junction bases with no gene match: 0. The CDR3 DNA sequence: TGTGCCAGCAGTCAGGGGGCCCAAGAGACCCAGTACTTC. This encodes CASSQGAQETQYF.

This clonotype was found many times. The genes are TRBV7-8 and TRBJ1-1; perhaps TRBD1 as D (5 bases). The CDR3 totals 14 residues. Germline V gives CDR1 SGHVS, CDR2 FQNEAQ. Trimming shortened V by 4 bases and J by 1 base, and 10 bases separated the two germline ends. Written as DNA, the CDR3 is TGTGCCAGCAGCTCCGGGACCTGGAACACTGAAGCTTTCTTT. This codes for CASSSGTWNTEAFF. Looking up the rest from reference TRBV7-8 and TRBJ1-1 gives the full variable domain: GAGVSQSPRYKVAKRGQDVALRCDPISGHVSLFWYQQALGQGPEFLTYFQNEAQLDKSGLPSDRFFAERPEGSVSTLKIQRTQQEDSAVYLCASSSGTWNTEAFFGQGTRLTVV.

The chain joins TRBV5-6 to TRBJ2-7; 7 bases agree with TRBD2. Trimming cost V 4 bases and J 2 bases; bases outside gene matches: 9. Germline V gives CDR1 SGHDT, CDR2 YYEEEE. This CDR3 has 15 amino acids. The CDR3 region is CASSNGPSGTYEQYF. CDR3 DNA: TGTGCCAGCAGCAACGGACCTAGCGGCACCTACGAGCAGTACTTC. The full variable domain, completed using reference TRBV5-6 and TRBJ2-7, is DAGVTQSPTHLIKTRGQQVTLRCSPKSGHDTVSWYQQALGQGPQFIFQYYEEEERQRGNFPDRFSGHQFPNYSSELNVNALLLGDSALYLCASSNGPSGTYEQYFGPGTRLTVT.

This clonotype was seen a handful of times. The chain combines TRBV5-1 with TRBJ1-2; D ambiguous. V was clipped by 4 bases and J by 6 bases, with 10 bases between them. This CDR3 region has 12 residues. Germline CDR1 SGHRS, CDR2 YFSETQ. The CDR3 bases are TGCGCCAGCAGCAGTATTGGGGATGGCTACACCTTC. The encoded protein is CASSSIGDGYTF. Together with reference TRBV5-1 and TRBJ1-2, the CDR3 gives the full variable domain: KAGVTQTPRYLIKTRGQQVTLSCSPISGHRSVSWYQQTPGQGLQFLFEYFSETQRNKGNFPGRFSGRQFSNSRSEMNVSTLELGDSALYLCASSSIGDGYTFGSGTRLTVV.

This clonotype was seen repeatedly, ten times or more. The chain employs TRBV10-2 and TRBJ2-1; D not resolved. The germline V and J ends were trimmed by 3 bases and 8 bases, with 14 bases remaining between them. The CDR3 length is 14 residues. Germline V gene sequence: CDR1 WSHSY, CDR2 SAAADI. This CDR3 reads CASSESLDRDEQFF. The CDR3 coding sequence is TGCGCCAGCAGTGAATCCCTAGACCGGGATGAGCAGTTCTTC.

This clonotype was seen more than once but under ten times. CDR3 in DNA: TGTGCCACCAGTGATTCCTCCACAGATACGCAGTATTTT. Translation gives CATSDSSTDTQYF. This chain links TRBV24-1 with TRBJ2-3, with no clear D. Looked up from germline, CDR1 is KGHDR and CDR2 is SFDVKD. CDR3 length equals 13 residues. V was pared by 2 bases and J by 2 bases, with 4 bases between.

The chain recombines TRBV11-2 with TRBJ2-2, with D perhaps matching TRBD1 (6 bases). V lost 7 bases and J 5 bases, leaving 17 bases between the germline ends. From germline, CDR1 is SGHAT and CDR2 FQNNGV. CDR3 length: 15 amino acids. The CDR3 region has the DNA TGTGCCAGCACAAACAGGGCTCAATGGACCGGGGAGCTGTTTTTT. Amino acid sequence: CASTNRAQWTGELFF.

V is TRBV9 and J is TRBJ2-1, with TRBD1 identical over 7 bases. CDR1 SGDLS and CDR2 YYNGEE come from the germline V gene. This CDR3 region has 16 residues. J lost 0 bases, V lost 1 base, and 4 bases had no gene match. As DNA, the CDR3 is TGTGCCAGCAGCGTACACCGGGACAGCTCCTACAATGAGCAGTTCTTC. This translates into CASSVHRDSSYNEQFF.

This clonotype was seen many times. J is TRBJ1-1 and V is TRBV7-8; the D is unclear. This CDR3 has 14 residues. The germline CDR1 and CDR2 sequences are SGHVS and FQNEAQ. V was cut by 1 base and J by 6 bases, with 12 bases left in between. The CDR3 DNA sequence: TGTGCCAGCAGCTTAGAGAATCTCTGGGCTGAAGCTTTCTTT. Translated: CASSLENLWAEAFF.

This rearrangement joins TRBV20-1 to TRBJ2-1, with D tentatively TRBD2 (7 bases). The CDR3 runs 18 residues. Germline V gene lookup returns CDR1 DFQATT and CDR2 SNEGSKA (reference sequence). Trimming removed 5 bases from V and 5 bases from J, with 28 bases in between. The CDR3 loop reads CSAPRRGPGPITHNEQFF. The CDR3 DNA reads as TGCAGTGCTCCTCGGCGGGGGCCCGGACCCATCACTCACAATGAGCAGTTCTTC.

This clonotype was seen only a few times. V and J are TRBV7-6 and TRBJ1-2; no firm D call. This CDR3 is 13 amino acids long. V shed 5 bases and J shed 0 bases, with 7 bases lying between them. Germline lookup yields CDR1 SGHVS and CDR2 FNYEAQ. In nucleotides, the CDR3 is TGTGCCAGCAGCCAATTCCCTAACTATGGCTACACCTTC. Protein: CASSQFPNYGYTF.

The chain joins TRBV12-3 or TRBV12-4 to TRBJ2-7; D not resolved. The CDR3 length is 13 residues. V was pared by 6 bases and J by 4 bases, with 13 bases between. DNA of the CDR3: TGTGCCAGCAGCTCCTCCCCCCCATACGAGCAGTACTTC. Its translation is CASSSSPPYEQYF.

The sample holds many counts of this clonotype. This chain connects TRBV28 to TRBJ2-7, with D perhaps given as TRBD1 or TRBD2 (5 bases each). Germline CDR1 is MDHEN and CDR2 is SYDVKM. V lost 6 bases and J 6 bases, leaving 21 bases between the germline ends. The CDR3 totals 15 residues. Written as DNA, the CDR3 is TGTGCCAGCAGCCCGACCGGGACCCAGGCGGGCGAGCAGTACTTC. Translating it yields CASSPTGTQAGEQYF.

Ten or more counts support this clonotype. The gene calls are TRBV9 and TRBJ1-3; 7 positions match TRBD1. The CDR3 sequence is 19 residues long. Trimming at V came to 3 bases and at J to 0 bases, leaving 15 bases not matched to a gene. Germline values: CDR1 SGDLS, CDR2 YYNGEE. CDR3 DNA sequence: TGTGCCAGCAGCGCCGATCCCCGGGACCCAGGGGGCTCTGGAAACACCATATATTTT. It specifies CASSADPRDPGGSGNTIYF.

This clonotype is deemed medium-sized. The chain uses TRBV20-1 and TRBJ1-5; D is perhaps TRBD1 (5 bases). This CDR3 comprises 15 residues. Trimming stripped 3 bases from V and 2 bases from J, with 14 bases between. Germline V gene data show CDR1 as DFQATT and CDR2 as SNEGSKA (reference sequence). As DNA, the CDR3 is TGCAGTGCTAGGTCTCTGGGGGAAGGCAATCAGCCCCAGCATTTT. Translated, it gives CSARSLGEGNQPQHF.

This chain connects TRBV27 to TRBJ1-4; no clear D. CDR3 length equals 12 residues. The V end was cut by 7 bases, the J end by 4 bases, with 7 bases between. Germline CDR1 MNHEY, CDR2 SMNVEV (reference sequence). The CDR3 DNA is TGTGCCAGCACTCAGGATAATGAAAAACTGTTTTTT. Translating it yields CASTQDNEKLFF.

The genes are TRBV19 and TRBJ2-3, with 7 nucleotides matching TRBD1. The CDR3 spans 16 residues. CDR1 is LNHDA and CDR2 is SQIVND in the germline V gene (reference sequence). The V segment lost 3 bases and the J segment 3 bases; nucleotides outside the gene matches: 9. CDR3 in amino acids: CASSIMTGIGTDTQYF. CDR3 in DNA: TGTGCCAGTAGTATTATGACAGGGATTGGGACAGATACGCAGTATTTT. The variable domain in full, completed from reference TRBV19 and TRBJ2-3, reads DGGITQSPKYLFRKEGQNVTLSCEQNLNHDAMYWYRQDPGQGLRLIYYSQIVNDFQKGDIAEGYSVSREKKESFPLTVTSAQKNPTAFYLCASSIMTGIGTDTQYFGPGTRLTVL.

The chain is built from TRBV27 and TRBJ2-7; D uncertain. Per germline, CDR1 MNHEY and CDR2 SMNVEV (reference sequence). The V and J ends lost 6 bases and 1 base respectively, with 13 bases between them. This CDR3 spans 14 amino acids. The chain's CDR3 is CASSRTGSSYEQYF. CDR3 bases: TGTGCCAGCAGCCGAACCGGGTCTTCCTACGAGCAGTACTTC.

This clonotype has a count of ten or more. A read error may account for a junction end that differs from germline. The genes are TRBV5-4 and TRBJ2-3; D uncertain. Germline CDR1 and CDR2: SGHNT and YYREEE (reference sequence). The CDR3 totals 12 residues. CDR3 region: CASSLDTDTQYF. In nucleotides, the CDR3 is TGCGCCAGCAGCCTAGACACAGATACGCAGTATTTT.

The CDR3 coding sequence is TGTGCCACCAGCTCTGGACAGGGCGGGGGAATTAATGAAAAACTGTTTTTT. Translated: CATSSGQGGGINEKLFF. The genes are TRBV15 and TRBJ1-4; 8 bases match TRBD1. Per the germline V gene, CDR1 is LNHNV and CDR2 is YYDKDF (reference sequence). The CDR3 runs 17 residues. Losses at the gene ends were 5 bases for V and 4 bases for J; bases not matched to a gene: 12.

This clonotype was detected a few times. The chain joins TRBV5-1 to TRBJ2-5, with 13 bases lining up with TRBD2. Trimming took 1 base from V and 1 from J; bases not matched to a gene: 10. Germline V gene lookup returns CDR1 SGHRS and CDR2 YFSETQ. CDR3 length: 19 residues. The DNA of the CDR3 is TGCGCCAGCAGCTTGAGGTCTCGGGGGACTAGCGGGACCCAAGAGACCCAGTACTTC. This encodes CASSLRSRGTSGTQETQYF.

V is TRBV19 and J is TRBJ2-1, with D perhaps matching TRBD1 (6 bases). The germline gives CDR1 LNHDA, CDR2 SQIVND (reference sequence). V lost 1 base, J lost 9 bases, and 13 bases lay in between. This CDR3 is built from 14 residues. The CDR3 spells CASSIGQGSGEQFF. The CDR3 DNA sequence: TGTGCCAGTAGTATAGGGCAGGGGAGCGGTGAGCAGTTCTTC.

The chain combines TRBV28 with TRBJ2-2; a weak D match, TRBD2 (5 bases). This CDR3 contains 15 residues. V was pared by 5 bases and J by 2 bases, with 12 bases between. The V gene's germline CDR1 is MDHEN and CDR2 SYDVKM. The DNA for the CDR3 is TGTGCCAGCAGTGTAGAGGGAATTAACACCGGGGAGCTGTTTTTT. It encodes CASSVEGINTGELFF.